These 28 T cell receptor beta chains were sequenced from one sample in a study of shared T cell receptors in the human thymus. Some clones are missing from TCRdb's copy, which holds only in-frame ones; the method was immunoSEQ multiplex PCR. The sample shows about 710,000 clones, about 87% of them seen only once. The data also belong to a second study, concerning human thymus T cells.

The sequencing sample was made of thymocytes. Receptor source: a boy younger than two with a congenital heart defect.

The chain has TRBV5-1 and TRBJ2-7, with 13 bases aligning to TRBD2. The V and J ends lost 2 bases and 4 bases, in that order; junction bases with no gene match: 6. CDR3 length: 16 residues. CDR1 SGHRS and CDR2 YFSETQ come from the germline V gene. The CDR3 is CASSLAGTSGTYEQYF. CDR3 nucleotide sequence: TGCGCCAGCAGCTTAGCGGGGACTAGCGGGACGTACGAGCAGTACTTC.

The J gene is TRBJ1-1, the V gene TRBV18, with D possibly TRBD1 on 6 matching bases. V dropped 4 bases and J dropped 3 bases, with 15 bases sitting between them. The germline CDR1 and CDR2 sequences are KGHSH and LQKENI. This CDR3 comprises 15 residues. The CDR3 DNA reads as TGTGCCAGCTCACGTTCTACAGGGCCCGACACTGAAGCTTTCTTT. Translating it yields CASSRSTGPDTEAFF.

The gene calls are TRBV7-6 and TRBJ2-7; tentatively, D is TRBD2 (5 bases). V gave up 2 bases and J gave up 2 bases, with 7 bases separating them. CDR1 and CDR2 from the germline V gene are SGHVS and FNYEAQ. There are 13 residues in the CDR3. The CDR3 DNA is TGTGCCAGCAGCTTAAGCGGCGCCTACGAGCAGTACTTC. This gives the protein CASSLSGAYEQYF. Full variable domain (outside the CDR3, taken from reference TRBV7-6 and TRBJ2-7): GAGVSQSPRYKVTKRGQDVALRCDPISGHVSLYWYRQALGQGPEFLTYFNYEAQQDKSGLPNDRFSAERPEGSISTLTIQRTEQRDSAMYRCASSLSGAYEQYFGPGTRLTVT.

The genes are TRBV7-9 and TRBJ2-7; 8 nucleotides match TRBD1. The V and J ends lost 1 base and 3 bases, in that order; junction bases with no gene match: 17. From germline, CDR1 is SEHNR and CDR2 FQNEAQ (reference sequence). The CDR3 is 19 residues long. DNA for the CDR3: TGTGCCAGCAGCTTAGAGAGGGGACAGGATCACTCTCGGCTCTACGAGCAGTACTTC. This translates into CASSLERGQDHSRLYEQYF.

The chain joins TRBV25-1 to TRBJ2-3; 8 positions match TRBD1. Germline V gene lookup returns CDR1 MGHDK and CDR2 SYGVNS. The CDR3 is 14 amino acids. With 5 bases clipped from V and 1 base from J, the junction kept 2 bases outside the gene matches. For the CDR3, the DNA is TGTGCCAGCAGTCAGGGGGCCGGCACAGATACGCAGTATTTT. Translating it yields CASSQGAGTDTQYF.

This clone was counted a single time. J is TRBJ1-1 and V is TRBV11-2, with D unclear. Trimming shortened V by 1 base and J by 0 bases, and 6 bases separated the two germline ends. CDR3 length equals 14 residues. From germline, CDR1 is SGHAT and CDR2 FQNNGV. Here the CDR3 reads CASSLVGMNTEAFF. CDR3 coding DNA: TGTGCCAGCAGCTTAGTGGGCATGAACACTGAAGCTTTCTTT.

This clone was recorded only once. This rearrangement joins TRBV4-1 to TRBJ2-3, with 10 positions matching TRBD2. Germline assignment: CDR1 MGHRA and CDR2 YSYEKL. The CDR3 sequence is 20 residues long. The V and J ends lost 0 bases and 1 base, in that order; junction bases with no gene match: 13. CDR3 bases: TGCGCCAGCAGCCAAGATCCACCTAGCGGGAGAGAGGGTGGCACAGATACGCAGTATTTT. Protein product: CASSQDPPSGREGGTDTQYF.

This rearrangement joins TRBV2 to TRBJ2-3, with TRBD1 matching over 10 bases. The CDR3 consists of 16 residues. Germline V gene data show CDR1 as SNHLY and CDR2 as FYNNEI. The V and J ends lost 6 bases and 2 bases, in that order; junction bases with no gene match: 8. The CDR3 sequence is CASSPPGQGNTDTQYF. In DNA form, the CDR3 reads TGTGCCAGCAGCCCCCCGGGACAGGGGAACACAGATACGCAGTATTTT.

Concerning this clone: Other nucleotide sequences from this sample produce the same CDR3. This sequence joins TRBV27 and TRBJ2-6; D ambiguous. Germline lookup yields CDR1 MNHEY and CDR2 SMNVEV (reference sequence). The CDR3 loop spans 14 amino acids. Between the trimmed V and J ends, which lost 6 bases and 0 bases, there was a span of 6 bases. CDR3 sequence (DNA): TGTGCCAGCAGAAGTAGCTCTGGGGCCAACGTCCTGACTTTC. Translating gives CASRSSSGANVLTF.

This rearrangement joins TRBV6-5 to TRBJ2-5, with 8 bases identical to TRBD2. Trimming at V came to 2 bases and at J to 0 bases, leaving 2 bases not matched to a gene. The CDR3 has 15 residues. Germline loops: CDR1 MNHEY, CDR2 SVGAGI. CDR3 coding DNA: TGTGCCAGCAGTTACGAACTAGCGGACCAAGAGACCCAGTACTTC. Translation: CASSYELADQETQYF.

The chain couples TRBV6-6 to TRBJ1-3, with 7 positions matching TRBD1. V was pared by 6 bases and J by 3 bases, with 2 bases of the junction left unmatched. Per germline, CDR1 MNHNY and CDR2 SVGAGI (reference sequence). The CDR3 extends over 13 amino acids. CDR3 DNA sequence: TGTGCCAGCAGGACAGGGTTTGGAAACACCATATATTTT. It specifies CASRTGFGNTIYF.

This clone has just one count. The chain recombines TRBV7-6 with TRBJ2-1; 12 bases match TRBD2. The CDR3 extends over 17 amino acids. CDR1 and CDR2 (germline): SGHVS, FNYEAQ. The J segment lost 7 bases and the V segment lost 5 bases, leaving 12 bases of the junction unmatched. The CDR3 bases are TGTGCCAGCAGCCCGGGCAGGCTTCTAGCGGGAGGGAATGAGCAGTTCTTC. Protein product: CASSPGRLLAGGNEQFF. The full variable domain, in which reference TRBV7-6 and TRBJ2-1 provide the parts outside the CDR3, is GAGVSQSPRYKVTKRGQDVALRCDPISGHVSLYWYRQALGQGPEFLTYFNYEAQQDKSGLPNDRFSAERPEGSISTLTIQRTEQRDSAMYRCASSPGRLLAGGNEQFFGPGTRLTVL.

A single count supports this clone. The rearrangement uses TRBV28 and TRBJ1-5; 8 bases align to TRBD1. Germline-derived CDR1 and CDR2 are MDHEN and SYDVKM. V shed 6 bases and J 4 bases; nucleotides not matched to a gene: 14. This CDR3 has 17 residues. This chain's CDR3 is CASSQNQTGELNQPQHF. CDR3 bases: TGTGCCAGCAGCCAGAACCAGACAGGGGAACTTAATCAGCCCCAGCATTTT. The variable domain in full, completed from reference TRBV28 and TRBJ1-5, reads DVKVTQSSRYLVKRTGEKVFLECVQDMDHENMFWYRQDPGLGLRLIYFSYDVKMKEKGDIPEGYSVSREKKERFSLILESASTNQTSMYLCASSQNQTGELNQPQHFGDGTRLSIL.

V usage is TRBV18 and J usage is TRBJ1-2, with 9 bases lining up with TRBD1. Losses at the gene ends were 3 bases for V and 6 bases for J; bases not matched to a gene: 2. This CDR3 region has 13 residues. Germline loops: CDR1 KGHSH, CDR2 LQKENI. The CDR3: CASSPNRGHGYTF. CDR3 nucleotide sequence: TGTGCCAGCTCACCGAACAGGGGGCATGGCTACACCTTC.

This rearrangement joins TRBV5-4 to TRBJ1-2; weak D call: TRBD1 (5 bases). Germline V gene sequence: CDR1 SGHNT, CDR2 YYREEE (reference sequence). The CDR3 has 13 residues. The V and J ends lost 1 base and 4 bases respectively, with 8 bases between them. The CDR3 here is CASSLTGAYGYTF. In DNA, the CDR3 is TGTGCCAGCAGCTTGACAGGCGCCTATGGCTACACCTTC.

The V call is TRBV4-2, the J call TRBJ2-2; 11 bases are a match to TRBD1. The CDR3 extends over 16 amino acids. Germline V gives CDR1 LGHNA, CDR2 YNFKEQ. Trimming cost V 3 bases and J 7 bases; bases outside gene matches: 7. The CDR3 coding sequence is TGTGCCAGCAGCCAGACGGACAGGGGGCAGGGCGGGGAGCTGTTTTTT. Translation: CASSQTDRGQGGELFF.

The V and J genes are TRBV7-7 and TRBJ2-5; 7 bases map to TRBD2. Germline trimming cut 6 bases from V and 3 bases from J; bases unmatched to any gene: 4. This CDR3 is built from 13 residues. Germline CDR1 reads SSHAT; CDR2 reads FNYEAQ (reference sequence). In DNA form, the CDR3 reads TGTGCCAGCAGATCGGGGAGGGAAGAGACCCAGTACTTC. Translation: CASRSGREETQYF.

The V gene is TRBV15, the J gene TRBJ2-2, with 9 bases aligning to TRBD1. Germline-derived CDR1 and CDR2 are LNHNV and YYDKDF (reference sequence). This CDR3 contains 17 residues. The V gene end was trimmed by 0 bases and the J gene end by 8 bases; junction bases not matched to a gene: 10. The CDR3 sequence is CATSRDFLTGGRGELFF. The CDR3 DNA reads as TGTGCCACCAGCAGAGATTTTCTGACAGGGGGTAGAGGGGAGCTGTTTTTT.

The chain has TRBV28 and TRBJ2-5; D not certain. This CDR3 has 12 residues. Germline V gene lookup returns CDR1 MDHEN and CDR2 SYDVKM. V shed 1 base and J shed 5 bases, with 5 bases lying between them. The CDR3 sequence is CASSLFEETQYF. Here the CDR3 DNA reads TGTGCCAGCAGTTTATTCGAGGAGACCCAGTACTTC.

J is TRBJ1-4 and V is TRBV27; possibly TRBD1 for D (6 bases). With 1 base removed from V and 8 bases from J, the gap between germline ends came to 14 bases. Germline loops: CDR1 MNHEY, CDR2 SMNVEV (reference sequence). This CDR3 is built from 15 residues. The CDR3 sequence: CASSLLRGAGEKLFF. CDR3 sequence (DNA): TGTGCCAGCAGTTTATTGCGGGGGGCTGGGGAAAAACTGTTTTTT.

This clone was recorded a few times. The chain recombines TRBV14 with TRBJ2-1; D not resolved. The CDR3 has 14 residues. V gave up 4 bases and J gave up 4 bases, with 11 bases separating them. CDR1 SGHDN and CDR2 FVKESK come from the germline V gene. The CDR3 sequence: CASSRELPYNEQFF. The CDR3 DNA is TGTGCCAGCAGCCGAGAACTGCCATACAATGAGCAGTTCTTC.

The chain recombines TRBV12-5 with TRBJ2-3; possibly TRBD2 for D (6 bases). V was shortened by 7 bases and J by 0 bases, with 20 bases between the two germline ends. Germline-derived CDR1 and CDR2 are LGHNT and FRNRAP. CDR3 size: 17 residues. CDR3 sequence reads: CASAWRAVGASTDTQYF. CDR3 coding DNA: TGTGCTAGTGCCTGGAGGGCGGTCGGGGCTAGCACAGATACGCAGTATTTT.

This chain joins TRBV25-1 and TRBJ2-1, with 9 positions matching TRBD1. Germline CDR1 reads MGHDK; CDR2 reads SYGVNS. Unmatched junction bases numbered 5, after V lost 4 bases and J lost 4 bases. This CDR3 region has 15 residues. The CDR3 sequence: CASSAQGARYNEQFF. CDR3 bases: TGTGCCAGCAGTGCACAGGGGGCACGGTACAATGAGCAGTTCTTC.

This sequence joins TRBV19 and TRBJ2-1, with 11 bases lining up with TRBD2. The CDR3 is 15 amino acids. Germline lookup yields CDR1 LNHDA and CDR2 SQIVND (reference sequence). J was trimmed by 6 bases and V by 3 bases; bases with no gene match: 4. This CDR3 reads CASSISTSGVNEQFF. Here the CDR3 DNA reads TGTGCCAGTAGTATCTCGACTAGCGGGGTCAATGAGCAGTTCTTC.

The genes are TRBV6-6 and TRBJ2-5; TRBD1 is a possible D gene (5 bases). V was clipped by 2 bases and J by 2 bases, with 12 bases between them. CDR1 MNHNY and CDR2 SVGAGI come from the germline V gene (reference sequence). CDR3 length: 15 residues. CDR3 sequence (DNA): TGTGCCAGCAGTTACACAGGAAGCCAGCAAGAGACCCAGTACTTC. Its translation: CASSYTGSQQETQYF.

The rearrangement links TRBV28 to TRBJ1-1, with TRBD1 matching 8 bases. J was trimmed by 4 bases and V by 5 bases; bases with no gene match: 9. The CDR3 is 15 residues long. Germline CDR1 reads MDHEN; CDR2 reads SYDVKM. The CDR3 loop reads CASSRTGFGGTEAFF. CDR3 DNA: TGTGCCAGCAGTAGGACAGGGTTTGGCGGCACTGAAGCTTTCTTT. Combining the CDR3 with reference TRBV28 and TRBJ1-1 gives the whole variable domain DVKVTQSSRYLVKRTGEKVFLECVQDMDHENMFWYRQDPGLGLRLIYFSYDVKMKEKGDIPEGYSVSREKKERFSLILESASTNQTSMYLCASSRTGFGGTEAFFGQGTRLTVV.

The chain recombines TRBV7-9 with TRBJ2-1, with 9 bases that match TRBD1. The CDR3 has 16 amino acids. V dropped 4 bases and J dropped 3; count of bases not matched to a gene: 7. Germline values: CDR1 SEHNR, CDR2 FQNEAQ (reference sequence). Here the CDR3 DNA reads TGTGCCAGCAGCTCATATACAGGGGGCTACTACAATGAGCAGTTCTTC. This codes for CASSSYTGGYYNEQFF.

The chain recombines TRBV27 with TRBJ2-2, with 11 bases aligning to TRBD2. The trim removed 6 bases at V and 3 bases at J, leaving 6 bases unmatched. There are 16 residues in the CDR3. Germline-derived CDR1 and CDR2 are MNHEY and SMNVEV (reference sequence). The DNA for the CDR3 is TGTGCCAGCAGCCCTCCGGGACTAGCGGACACCGGGGAGCTGTTTTTT. Translated, it gives CASSPPGLADTGELFF.